This is a list of T cell receptor beta chains from one sample in a study of regulatory T cells in long-lasting Graves disease. TCRdb called the multiplex PCR reads again in MiXCR, with one record for every CDR3 protein. The sample has roughly 500,000 distinct CDR3 sequences; approximately 13% are singletons. In addition, the sample was reused for a study of T cells in Graves' hyperthyroidism and ophthalmopathy.

Here the sequenced sample was peripheral blood mononuclear cells (PBMCs), taken at new diagnosis, from a patient treated with antithyroid drugs. These receptors were collected from a man aged 30 to 39 with Graves disease. Each CDR3 is given with its conserved first and last residue. Fields, in order: clone size, J gene, D gene, V gene, CDR3 protein, CDR3 DNA. The D gene is left open where the match is weak. Only some rows state a clone size, as once, few, many or a class for expanded clones.

abundance: many
j_gene: TRBJ2-1
d_gene: NA
v_gene: TRBV6-1
CDR3aa: CAGSRGGSYNEQFF
CDR3nt: TGTGCCGGGAGCCGAGGCGGGTCCTACAATGAGCAGTTCTTC

abundance: few
j_gene: TRBJ2-7
d_gene: TRBD1
v_gene: TRBV19
CDR3aa: CASSLRTGGVYEQYF
CDR3nt: TGTGCCAGTAGTTTGAGGACAGGGGGAGTCTACGAGCAGTACTTC

abundance: many
j_gene: TRBJ2-7
d_gene: NA
v_gene: TRBV2
CDR3aa: CASSEVQVSYF
CDR3nt: TGTGCCAGCAGTGAAGTGCAGGTCTCGTACTTC

abundance: many
j_gene: TRBJ2-3
d_gene: TRBD2
v_gene: TRBV6-1
CDR3aa: CASRGGIGTDTQYF
CDR3nt: TGTGCCAGCCGCGGGGGGATCGGCACAGATACGCAGTATTTT

abundance: NA
j_gene: TRBJ2-1
d_gene: TRBD2
v_gene: TRBV5-4
CDR3aa: CASSGGGYSGYNEQFF
CDR3nt: TGTGCCAGCAGCGGGGGGGGGTATTCAGGCTACAATGAGCAGTTCTTC

abundance: many
j_gene: TRBJ2-7
d_gene: NA
v_gene: TRBV11-2
CDR3aa: CASSLRSVRYRAYEQYF
CDR3nt: TGTGCCAGCAGCTTAAGGTCGGTGAGATACCGAGCCTACGAGCAGTACTTC

abundance: many
j_gene: TRBJ1-2
d_gene: TRBD1
v_gene: TRBV24-1
CDR3aa: CATSDFGGQGHGYTF
CDR3nt: TGTGCCACCAGTGATTTTGGGGGACAGGGCCACGGCTACACCTTC

abundance: few
j_gene: TRBJ2-2
d_gene: NA
v_gene: TRBV18
CDR3aa: CASSPIGGTNTGELFF
CDR3nt: TGTGCCAGCTCACCAATAGGCGGGACGAACACCGGGGAGCTGTTTTTT

abundance: few
j_gene: TRBJ2-1
d_gene: TRBD2
v_gene: TRBV12-5
CDR3aa: CASGFTRGGTRGGDEQFF
CDR3nt: TGTGCTAGTGGTTTTACCCGGGGCGGGACTAGGGGGGGAGATGAGCAGTTCTTC

abundance: NA
j_gene: TRBJ2-5
d_gene: NA
v_gene: TRBV6-5
CDR3aa: CASSYSPGWGETQYF
CDR3nt: TGTGCCAGCAGTTACTCTCCAGGGTGGGGAGAGACCCAGTACTTC

abundance: NA
j_gene: TRBJ1-5
d_gene: NA
v_gene: TRBV30
CDR3aa: CALGGGSQPQHF
CDR3nt: TGTGCCCTGGGGGGGGGCAGTCAGCCCCAGCATTTT

abundance: many
j_gene: TRBJ2-7
d_gene: TRBD1
v_gene: TRBV10-3
CDR3aa: CAISTRDRDSSEQYF
CDR3nt: TGTGCCATCAGTACCCGGGACAGGGACAGTTCCGAGCAGTACTTC

abundance: NA
j_gene: TRBJ1-3
d_gene: NA
v_gene: TRBV5-6
CDR3aa: CASSLAGGDTIYF
CDR3nt: TGTGCCAGCAGCTTGGCCGGGGGGGACACCATATATTTT

abundance: few
j_gene: TRBJ2-7
d_gene: TRBD1
v_gene: TRBV11-2
CDR3aa: CASSQTGDRSYEQYF
CDR3nt: TGTGCCAGCAGCCAAACAGGGGACCGCTCCTACGAGCAGTACTTC

abundance: NA
j_gene: TRBJ1-5
d_gene: TRBD1
v_gene: TRBV20-1
CDR3aa: CSASVTGGSYYNQPQHF
CDR3nt: TGCAGTGCTAGTGTTACAGGGGGCTCATATTACAATCAGCCCCAGCATTTT

abundance: many
j_gene: TRBJ2-5
d_gene: NA
v_gene: TRBV30
CDR3aa: CAWSGGETQYF
CDR3nt: TGTGCCTGGAGTGGGGGTGAGACCCAGTACTTC

abundance: many
j_gene: TRBJ1-5
d_gene: NA
v_gene: TRBV12-3/TRBV12-4
CDR3aa: CASRGRVNQPQHF
CDR3nt: TGTGCCAGCCGGGGGCGCGTCAATCAGCCCCAGCATTTT

abundance: many
j_gene: TRBJ2-1
d_gene: NA
v_gene: TRBV30
CDR3aa: CAWRRPLGNEQFF
CDR3nt: TGTGCCTGGAGACGACCACTAGGAAATGAGCAGTTCTTC

abundance: few
j_gene: TRBJ1-2
d_gene: TRBD1
v_gene: TRBV7-2
CDR3aa: CASSVDRGAYGYTF
CDR3nt: TGTGCCAGCAGCGTCGACAGGGGGGCCTATGGCTACACCTTC

abundance: few
j_gene: TRBJ2-2
d_gene: NA
v_gene: TRBV6-5
CDR3aa: CASSYFFGRKNTGELFF
CDR3nt: TGTGCCAGCAGTTACTTTTTCGGACGGAAGAACACCGGGGAGCTGTTTTTT

abundance: many
j_gene: TRBJ1-1
d_gene: NA
v_gene: TRBV20-1
CDR3aa: CSARDLTVTNTEAFF
CDR3nt: TGCAGTGCTAGAGATCTGACAGTTACGAACACTGAAGCTTTCTTT

abundance: NA
j_gene: TRBJ2-5
d_gene: TRBD1
v_gene: TRBV25-1
CDR3aa: CASRQGAIETQYF
CDR3nt: TGTGCCAGCAGACAGGGGGCAATTGAGACCCAGTACTTC

abundance: many
j_gene: TRBJ1-3
d_gene: NA
v_gene: TRBV5-1
CDR3aa: CASSQGSSGNTIYF
CDR3nt: TGCGCCAGCAGCCAGGGGAGCTCTGGAAACACCATATATTTT

abundance: few
j_gene: TRBJ1-1
d_gene: TRBD1
v_gene: TRBV10-2
CDR3aa: CASSDPGQKGGAEAFF
CDR3nt: TGCGCCAGCAGTGATCCGGGACAGAAAGGGGGAGCTGAAGCTTTCTTT

abundance: many
j_gene: TRBJ2-2
d_gene: NA
v_gene: TRBV28
CDR3aa: CASSLSEGTGELFF
CDR3nt: TGTGCCAGCAGTTTATCGGAGGGGACCGGGGAGCTGTTTTTT

abundance: NA
j_gene: TRBJ1-1
d_gene: NA
v_gene: TRBV27
CDR3aa: CASSAPGAGKTEAFF
CDR3nt: TGTGCCAGCAGTGCCCCGGGGGCTGGAAAAACTGAAGCTTTCTTT

abundance: few
j_gene: TRBJ1-3
d_gene: NA
v_gene: TRBV6-2/TRBV6-3
CDR3aa: CASSYSSVADLSGNTIYF
CDR3nt: TGTGCCAGCAGTTACTCGTCGGTGGCAGACCTCTCTGGAAACACCATATATTTT

abundance: many
j_gene: TRBJ2-7
d_gene: TRBD2
v_gene: TRBV29-1
CDR3aa: CSVEDVSLAGGNEQYF
CDR3nt: TGCAGCGTTGAAGATGTGTCCCTAGCGGGTGGTAACGAGCAGTACTTC

abundance: NA
j_gene: TRBJ2-2
d_gene: NA
v_gene: TRBV20-1
CDR3aa: CSAKQGNTGGLFF
CDR3nt: TGCAGTGCTAAACAGGGAAACACCGGGGGGCTGTTTTTT

abundance: few
j_gene: TRBJ2-5
d_gene: NA
v_gene: TRBV9
CDR3aa: CASSTRPRETQYF
CDR3nt: TGTGCCAGCAGCACCCGCCCCAGGGAGACCCAGTACTTC

abundance: many
j_gene: TRBJ1-2
d_gene: NA
v_gene: TRBV7-2
CDR3aa: CASSLAYPSAVYGYTF
CDR3nt: TGTGCCAGCAGCTTAGCCTACCCTAGTGCCGTCTATGGCTACACCTTC

abundance: once
j_gene: TRBJ2-1
d_gene: TRBD2
v_gene: TRBV5-4
CDR3aa: CASSLASGGANEQFF
CDR3nt: TGTGCCAGCAGCTTGGCTAGCGGAGGGGCCAATGAGCAGTTCTTC

abundance: few
j_gene: TRBJ2-7
d_gene: NA
v_gene: TRBV5-1
CDR3aa: CASSLVVPYEQYF
CDR3nt: TGTGCCAGCAGCTTGGTAGTCCCCTACGAGCAGTACTTC

abundance: few
j_gene: TRBJ2-5
d_gene: NA
v_gene: TRBV7-9
CDR3aa: CASSLGGRINLGETQYF
CDR3nt: TGTGCCAGCAGCTTAGGTGGACGGATCAACCTAGGGGAGACCCAGTACTTC

abundance: many
j_gene: TRBJ2-5
d_gene: NA
v_gene: TRBV6-1
CDR3aa: CASTKGPETQYF
CDR3nt: TGTGCCAGCACCAAGGGGCCCGAGACCCAGTACTTC

abundance: few
j_gene: TRBJ2-2
d_gene: TRBD2
v_gene: TRBV30
CDR3aa: CAWSVYPPSGRLRPGELFF
CDR3nt: TGTGCCTGGAGTGTTTATCCGCCTAGCGGGAGGCTACGTCCCGGGGAGCTGTTTTTT

abundance: many
j_gene: TRBJ1-5
d_gene: NA
v_gene: TRBV2
CDR3aa: CASSVGTTQPQHF
CDR3nt: TGTGCCAGCAGTGTAGGGACCACTCAGCCCCAGCATTTT

abundance: NA
j_gene: TRBJ1-2
d_gene: NA
v_gene: TRBV20-1
CDR3aa: CSAKGAYGYTF
CDR3nt: TGCAGTGCTAAGGGAGCCTATGGCTACACCTTC

abundance: many
j_gene: TRBJ2-7
d_gene: NA
v_gene: TRBV5-1
CDR3aa: CASSLDPDGSYEQYF
CDR3nt: TGCGCCAGCAGCTTGGATCCGGACGGGTCCTACGAGCAGTACTTC

abundance: NA
j_gene: TRBJ2-2
d_gene: TRBD2
v_gene: TRBV20-1
CDR3aa: CSSLAGNTGELFF
CDR3nt: TGCAGTTCCTTAGCGGGAAACACCGGGGAGCTGTTTTTT

abundance: many
j_gene: TRBJ1-1
d_gene: NA
v_gene: TRBV12-5
CDR3aa: CASGLRPDRNTEAFF
CDR3nt: TGTGCTAGTGGTTTGCGCCCGGACAGAAACACTGAAGCTTTCTTT

abundance: many
j_gene: TRBJ2-7
d_gene: TRBD2
v_gene: TRBV5-1
CDR3aa: CASSLGTSGLVEQYF
CDR3nt: TGCGCCAGCAGCCTTGGGACTAGCGGCCTTGTTGAGCAGTACTTC

abundance: many
j_gene: TRBJ2-5
d_gene: TRBD2
v_gene: TRBV12-3/TRBV12-4
CDR3aa: CASSSRTSGRLETQYF
CDR3nt: TGTGCCAGCAGTTCCCGGACTAGCGGCCGGTTAGAGACCCAGTACTTC

abundance: many
j_gene: TRBJ2-5
d_gene: NA
v_gene: TRBV6-9
CDR3aa: CASSFTGSLRPRPETQYF
CDR3nt: TGTGCCAGCAGTTTCACAGGGTCGTTACGACCCCGTCCGGAGACCCAGTACTTC

abundance: few
j_gene: TRBJ1-2
d_gene: TRBD1
v_gene: TRBV5-8
CDR3aa: CASSSDRVSYGYTF
CDR3nt: TGTGCCAGCAGTTCCGACAGGGTGAGCTATGGCTACACCTTC

abundance: many
j_gene: TRBJ2-2
d_gene: NA
v_gene: TRBV14
CDR3aa: CASRGKQNTGELFF
CDR3nt: TGTGCCAGCAGGGGAAAACAGAACACCGGGGAGCTGTTTTTT

abundance: many
j_gene: TRBJ2-5
d_gene: NA
v_gene: TRBV10-3
CDR3aa: CAISDPIAPGEAGYRRTQYF
CDR3nt: TGTGCCATCAGTGATCCTATCGCCCCCGGGGAGGCGGGTTACCGTCGGACCCAGTACTTC

abundance: NA
j_gene: TRBJ1-1
d_gene: NA
v_gene: TRBV4-2
CDR3aa: CASSQKGGINTEAFF
CDR3nt: TGTGCCAGCAGCCAAAAAGGAGGGATTAACACTGAAGCTTTCTTT

abundance: many
j_gene: TRBJ2-1
d_gene: TRBD1
v_gene: TRBV28
CDR3aa: CASSSLADRGSDEQFF
CDR3nt: TGTGCCAGCAGTTCCCTGGCGGACAGGGGAAGCGATGAGCAGTTCTTC

abundance: many
j_gene: TRBJ2-5
d_gene: NA
v_gene: TRBV7-2
CDR3aa: CATSRYQETQYF
CDR3nt: TGTGCAACCTCCCGGTACCAAGAGACCCAGTACTTC

abundance: many
j_gene: TRBJ2-7
d_gene: NA
v_gene: TRBV7-2
CDR3aa: CASSLGQTLEQYF
CDR3nt: TGTGCCAGCAGCTTAGGACAGACTCTCGAGCAGTACTTC

abundance: many
j_gene: TRBJ1-1
d_gene: NA
v_gene: TRBV6-5
CDR3aa: CASSYGSLVNTEAFF
CDR3nt: TGTGCCAGCAGTTACGGGAGCCTAGTGAACACTGAAGCTTTCTTT